Sequencing of this TCR beta chain was carried out in a study of T cell responses to AZD1222 COVID-19 vaccine (dated by TCRdb to the early 2020s). In the study overall: TCR sequencing covered fewer than 250 trial participants: 207 given two doses of AZD1222 and around 26 given two doses of MenACWY control vaccine. Trial participants were enrolled into age subgroups of 18-55, 56-69 and 70-plus years, which contained about 150, 27 and 61 TCR-sequenced participants, respectively.

As to this clone: Its antigen remains undetermined. No base-level quality is on record; no much larger clone is a single base apart.

The CDR3 regions of human TCRbeta chains were subjected to immunosequencing. Concerning the study's data processing: TCRs in the repertoires were compared against a reference library of SARS-CoV-2-specific TCRs that had been generated with the MIRA antigen-specificity platform. Breadth was defined as the fraction of unique TCRs that were SARS-CoV-2-associated, and depth was defined as the fraction of total T cells that were SARS-CoV-2-associated. Using the MIRA data, every spike-specific TCR was mapped to the spike region that the TCR reacted to and assigned to either a CD4 or a CD8 class. Log10-transformed breadth and depth values were compared by one-way ANOVA with Sidak's multiple comparisons tests. TCRdb limited this immuneACCESS table to in-frame rearrangements with V and J called. A share of clones is missing; checked studies link under half to unresolved V genes, and the rest is unexplained. That table furnishes V, J and clone size, whereas the DNA furnished D and trimming. The sample includes 150,000 to 160,000 clones, with more than 85% observed a single time. Approximately 7.2% of the sample belongs to the ten largest clones.

Study-wide conclusions, independent of this receptor: Conclusions about previously exposed vaccinees are limited because only five to seven AZD1222 recipients were SARS-CoV-2 seropositive at baseline. Nearly half of unique spike-specific TCRs reportedly recognized epitopes outside regions mutated in the B.1.351 and B.1.1.7 variants. Because no day 14 peak-response samples were available, repertoires were characterized only after the peak T cell response. After two AZD1222 doses, spike-specific TCR breadth and depth were significantly higher than at day 0 and than in MenACWY recipients. The vaccine-associated CD4 TCRs covered the entire spike protein, and the dominant responses fell in regions 160-218 and 743-854. Participants were mostly white British and included more females than males, and it was suggested by the authors that clonal diversity may have been underestimated. In the small 56-69-year group, the increase in depth fell short of significance, most likely because of low power.

Sample time point, as interpreted from the label and publication: sample from adult after SARS-CoV-2 infection, after symptom onset. Two convalescent COVID-19 patients, sampled after symptom onset from adults with prior SARS-CoV-2 infection, were also TCR-sequenced for comparison. Germline trimming amounts to 2 bases on V and 6 bases on J, with 4 as the count of junction bases outside the gene matches. The CDR3 measures 15 amino acids from cysteine to phenylalanine. Of all the DNA, just the CDR3 is kept, 45 bases in frame from base 1. The germline V gene yields KGHSH for CDR1 and LQKENI for CDR2. The chain is assembled from TRBV18 and TRBJ1-6; TRBD1 lines up with 7 middle nucleotides. The sample consisted of peripheral blood, taken after recovery from COVID-19. The clonotype comes from an adult who had recovered from COVID-19. The nucleotides read TGTGCCAGCTCACCATCGAGACAGGGTAATTCACCCCTCCACTTT. It codes for CASSPSRQGNSPLHF.